This T cell receptor beta chain is from a study of blood T cells in healthy people across ages. Together with a sample-barcoded 5' primer, a J-beta primer mix was included in a second PCR lasting about 6 to 11 cycles. TCRdb ran MiXCR on the 5' RACE reads and lists one entry per CDR3 protein. Here the sample spans around 1,600,000 distinct CDR3 sequences, about 45% being singletons. The sequence came from a woman younger than 35 in good health. Sequencing was carried out using blood.

Here the CDR3 reads CASSLAGGTNQPQHF. Here the CDR3 DNA reads TGTGCCAGCAGCTTAGCGGGGGGTACCAATCAGCCCCAGCATTTT. J is TRBJ1-5 and V is TRBV11-2, with TRBD1 as a possible D gene (5 bases). The CDR3 totals 15 residues. Germline V lookup: CDR1 SGHAT, CDR2 FQNNGV. Trimming took 1 base from V and 3 from J, leaving 10 bases between them.